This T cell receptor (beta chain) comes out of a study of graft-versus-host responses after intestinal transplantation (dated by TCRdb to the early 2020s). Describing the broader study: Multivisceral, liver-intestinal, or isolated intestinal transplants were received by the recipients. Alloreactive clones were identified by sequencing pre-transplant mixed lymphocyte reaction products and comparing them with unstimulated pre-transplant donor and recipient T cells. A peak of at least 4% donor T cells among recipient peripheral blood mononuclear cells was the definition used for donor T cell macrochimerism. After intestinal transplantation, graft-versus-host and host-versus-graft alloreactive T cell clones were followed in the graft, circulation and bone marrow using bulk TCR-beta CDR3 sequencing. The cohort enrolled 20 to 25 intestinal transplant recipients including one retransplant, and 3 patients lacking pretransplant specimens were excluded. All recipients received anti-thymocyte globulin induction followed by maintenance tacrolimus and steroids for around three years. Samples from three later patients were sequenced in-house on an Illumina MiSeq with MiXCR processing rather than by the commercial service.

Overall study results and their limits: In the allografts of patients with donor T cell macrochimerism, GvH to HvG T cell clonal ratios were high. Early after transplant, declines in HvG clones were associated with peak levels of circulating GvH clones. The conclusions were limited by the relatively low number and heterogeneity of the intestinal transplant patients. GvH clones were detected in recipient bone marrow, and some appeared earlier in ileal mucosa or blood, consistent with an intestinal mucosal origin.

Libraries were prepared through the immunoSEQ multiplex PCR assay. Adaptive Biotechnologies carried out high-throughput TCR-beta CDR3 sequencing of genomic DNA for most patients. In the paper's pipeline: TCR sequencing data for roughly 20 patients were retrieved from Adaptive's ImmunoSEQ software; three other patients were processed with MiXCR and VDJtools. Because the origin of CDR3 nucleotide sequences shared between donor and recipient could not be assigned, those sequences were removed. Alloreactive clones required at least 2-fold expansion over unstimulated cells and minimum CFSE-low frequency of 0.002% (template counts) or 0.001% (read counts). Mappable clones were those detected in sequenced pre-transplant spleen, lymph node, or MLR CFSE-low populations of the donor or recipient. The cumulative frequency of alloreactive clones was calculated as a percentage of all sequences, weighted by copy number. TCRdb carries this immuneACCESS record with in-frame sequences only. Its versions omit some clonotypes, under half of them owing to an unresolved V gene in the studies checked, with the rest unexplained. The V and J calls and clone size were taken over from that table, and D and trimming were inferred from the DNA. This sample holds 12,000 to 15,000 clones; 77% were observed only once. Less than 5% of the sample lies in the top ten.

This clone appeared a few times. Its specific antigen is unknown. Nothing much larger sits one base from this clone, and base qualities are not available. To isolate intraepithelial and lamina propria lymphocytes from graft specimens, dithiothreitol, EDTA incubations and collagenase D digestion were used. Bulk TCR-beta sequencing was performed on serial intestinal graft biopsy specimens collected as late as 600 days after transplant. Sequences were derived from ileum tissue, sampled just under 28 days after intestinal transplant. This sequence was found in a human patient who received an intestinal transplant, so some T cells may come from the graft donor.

The DNA sequence is as follows: TGTGCCAGCAGCTTAAGGCATTCGTGGGCCTTTCGGAATTCACCCCTCCACTTT. This codes for CASSLRHSWAFRNSPLHF. The V and J genes are TRBV7-2 and TRBJ1-6; too little of a D gene remains to name it. A distance of 21 bases separates the germline ends of V and J, which lose 2 bases and 7 bases respectively. The CDR3 has 18 amino acids, counting the end cysteine and phenylalanine. Only CDR3 DNA is held: 54 bases, read in frame from base 1. Looking up the germline V gene yields CDR1 SGHTA and CDR2 FQGNSA.